These T cell receptor beta chains were read from a single sample in a study of prognosis after radiotherapy for stage I lung cancer. TCRdb re-called the multiplex PCR reads with MiXCR, one entry per CDR3 protein. The repertoire has under 75,000 distinct CDR3 sequences, around a quarter of them found once; the top ten carry 6.5% to 8.5%. This specimen was PBMCs, taken before or after stereotactic body radiation therapy (not recorded which). The receptors here all came from a donor aged 50 or older with non-small cell lung cancer. The CDR3 runs from the conserved cysteine through the conserved F or W. The D gene is left open where the match is weak. Expanded clones are given a class, and other clones once, few, many or no size at all.

d_call	v_call	j_call	clone_size	cdr3_aa	cdr3_nt
NA	TRBV6-1	TRBJ2-1	many	CASSDIYNEQFF	TGTGCCAGCAGTGATATATACAATGAGCAGTTCTTC
NA	TRBV12-3/TRBV12-4	TRBJ1-1	many	CASSLKGGWVNTEAFF	TGTGCCAGCAGTTTAAAAGGGGGGTGGGTGAACACTGAAGCTTTCTTT
NA	TRBV6-5	TRBJ1-2	many	CASSFQDRSGYTF	TGTGCCAGCAGTTTCCAGGATCGTAGTGGCTACACCTTC
NA	TRBV18	TRBJ1-6	many	CASSPQSSYNSPLHF	TGTGCCAGCTCACCGCAGAGCTCCTATAATTCACCCCTCCACTTT
TRBD1	TRBV27	TRBJ1-4	many	CASSLTRQGGEKLFF	TGTGCCAGCAGTTTAACGAGACAGGGTGGTGAAAAACTGTTTTTT
TRBD1	TRBV18	TRBJ1-4	many	CASSPRQGTERKLFF	TGTGCCAGCTCACCGAGACAGGGAACGGAAAGGAAACTGTTTTTT
NA	TRBV11-3	TRBJ2-7	many	CASSSDRFSYEQYF	TGTGCCAGCAGCTCAGACAGGTTCTCCTACGAGCAGTACTTC
NA	TRBV28	TRBJ2-7	many	CASRGVGGGGYEQYF	TGTGCCAGCAGGGGGGTAGGGGGAGGCGGCTACGAGCAGTACTTC
NA	TRBV24-1	TRBJ2-5	many	CATSDAEAPHQETQYF	TGTGCCACCAGTGACGCCGAGGCACCCCACCAAGAGACCCAGTACTTC
NA	TRBV25-1	TRBJ2-1	NA	CASSESASKGNEQFF	TGTGCCAGCAGTGAATCGGCTAGTAAGGGCAATGAGCAGTTCTTC
TRBD1	TRBV20-1	TRBJ1-2	many	CSVRTGWDYGYTF	TGCAGTGTCCGGACAGGGTGGGACTATGGCTACACCTTC
NA	TRBV12-3/TRBV12-4	TRBJ1-5	many	CASSQGQSNQPQHF	TGTGCCAGCAGTCAAGGACAGAGCAATCAGCCCCAGCATTTT
NA	TRBV19	TRBJ2-6	NA	CASSIRAGANVLTF	TGTGCCAGTAGTATCAGGGCCGGGGCCAACGTCCTGACTTTC
NA	TRBV18	TRBJ1-2	once	CASSPPPPGPDGSTF	TGTGCCAGCTCACCACCCCCCCCAGGACCCGATGGCTCCACCTTC
NA	TRBV6-5	TRBJ1-6	NA	CASSSQTVGRSPLHF	TGTGCCAGCAGTTCCCAGACAGTTGGGAGATCACCCCTCCACTTT